These 6 T cell receptor beta chains came from one sample sequenced in a study of T cells after yellow fever vaccination. TCRdb reanalysed the 5' RACE reads using MiXCR and keeps one entry per CDR3 protein. Of about 400,000 distinct CDR3 sequences listed, about 6.2% are singletons. Source: PBMCs, taken 5 days after the yellow fever booster vaccination. These TCRs come from a man in his thirties or forties who received the YFV17D yellow fever vaccine.

This clonotype was seen only a few times. The chain uses TRBV7-2 and TRBJ2-7; D remains ambiguous. Germline-derived CDR1 and CDR2 are SGHTA and FQGNSA. V lost 2 bases to trimming and J lost 5 bases, with 7 bases between them. This CDR3 spans 12 amino acids. Here the CDR3 reads CASSLRLNEQYF. CDR3 coding DNA: TGTGCCAGCAGCTTACGGCTCAACGAGCAGTACTTC.

The V call is TRBV28, the J call TRBJ1-2; the D gene is possibly TRBD1 (6 bases). Trimming pared 5 bases from V and 2 bases from J, leaving 12 bases between. Per the germline V gene, CDR1 is MDHEN and CDR2 is SYDVKM. The CDR3 sequence is 14 residues long. The CDR3 reads CASSIRQANYGYTF. The CDR3 DNA is TGTGCCAGCAGTATACGACAGGCCAACTATGGCTACACCTTC.

The V and J genes are TRBV11-2 and TRBJ2-7, with TRBD1 as a possible D gene (6 bases). This CDR3 comprises 13 residues. The germline CDR1 and CDR2 sequences are SGHAT and FQNNGV. Deletions cut 8 bases from V and 1 base from J, with 12 bases between. The CDR3 DNA reads TGTGCCAGCCTCCCAGGGGTTTCCTACGAGCAGTACTTC. This sequence encodes CASLPGVSYEQYF.

This clonotype was seen more than once but under ten times. This chain uses TRBV18 with TRBJ2-4; no firm D call. This CDR3 has 14 residues. Germline CDR1 and CDR2: KGHSH and LQKENI. The V end lost 3 bases, the J end lost 3 bases, and 9 bases lay between the germline ends. The CDR3 loop reads CASSPENVKNIQYF. CDR3 in DNA: TGTGCCAGCTCACCGGAGAATGTCAAAAACATTCAGTACTTC.

This clonotype was counted ten times or more. This rearrangement joins TRBV20-1 to TRBJ2-3; no firm D call. V was clipped by 6 bases and J by 6 bases, with 7 bases between them. Germline V gives CDR1 DFQATT, CDR2 SNEGSKA (reference sequence). CDR3 size: 10 residues. The CDR3 loop is CSAPRDTQYF. The CDR3 DNA follows: TGCAGTGCCCCCAGGGATACGCAGTATTTT.

V and J are TRBV5-4 and TRBJ2-3; 8 bases are shared with TRBD2. This CDR3 contains 16 residues. Germline CDR1 is SGHNT and CDR2 is YYREEE (reference sequence). The V and J ends lost 4 bases and 4 bases, in that order; junction bases with no gene match: 11. The CDR3 bases are TGTGCCAGCAGCCGGCCAGCTGCCGGGGGGGCAGATACGCAGTATTTT. Translating it yields CASSRPAAGGADTQYF.